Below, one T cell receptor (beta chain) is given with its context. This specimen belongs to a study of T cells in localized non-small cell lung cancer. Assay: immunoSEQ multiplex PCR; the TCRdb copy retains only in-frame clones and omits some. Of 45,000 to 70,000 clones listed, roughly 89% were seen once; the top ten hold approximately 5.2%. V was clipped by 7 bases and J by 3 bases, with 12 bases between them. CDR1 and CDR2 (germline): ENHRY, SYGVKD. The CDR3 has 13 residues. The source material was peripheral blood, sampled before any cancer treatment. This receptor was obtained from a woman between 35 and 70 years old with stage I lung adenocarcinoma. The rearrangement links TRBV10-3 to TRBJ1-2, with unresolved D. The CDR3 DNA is TGTGCCATCACGGAGGGTGGGGACTATGGCTACACCTTC. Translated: CAITEGGDYGYTF.